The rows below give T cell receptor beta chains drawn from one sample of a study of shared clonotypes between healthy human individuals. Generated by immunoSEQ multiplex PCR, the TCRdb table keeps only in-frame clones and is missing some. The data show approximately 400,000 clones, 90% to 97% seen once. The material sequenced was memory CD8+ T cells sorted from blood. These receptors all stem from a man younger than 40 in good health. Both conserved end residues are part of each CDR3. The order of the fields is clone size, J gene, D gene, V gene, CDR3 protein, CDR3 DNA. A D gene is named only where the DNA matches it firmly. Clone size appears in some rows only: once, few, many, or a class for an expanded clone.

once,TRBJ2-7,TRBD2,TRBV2,CASRFLAGGTYEQYF,TGTGCCAGCAGGTTTCTAGCGGGGGGTACCTACGAGCAGTACTTC
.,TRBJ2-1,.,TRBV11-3,CASSLGNEQFF,TGTGCCAGCAGCTTGGGGAATGAGCAGTTCTTC
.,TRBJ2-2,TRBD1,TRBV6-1,CASRQDRWAGELFF,TGTGCCAGCAGACAGGACAGGTGGGCCGGGGAGCTGTTTTTT
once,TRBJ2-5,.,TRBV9,CASSVGGPGETQYF,TGTGCCAGCAGCGTAGGGGGTCCCGGAGAGACCCAGTACTTC
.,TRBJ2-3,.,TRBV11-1,CASSLASSTDTQYF,TGTGCCAGCAGCTTAGCTAGTAGCACAGATACGCAGTATTTT
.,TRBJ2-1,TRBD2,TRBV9,CASSVEGDYREQFF,TGTGCCAGCAGCGTAGAAGGGGACTATAGGGAGCAGTTCTTC
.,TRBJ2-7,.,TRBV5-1,CASRDGEYEQYF,TGCGCCAGCCGGGACGGGGAATACGAGCAGTACTTC
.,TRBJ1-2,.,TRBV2,CASSERRQNYGYTF,TGTGCCAGCAGTGAGCGACGGCAGAACTATGGCTACACCTTC
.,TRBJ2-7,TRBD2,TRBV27,CASRRSGRDEQYF,TGTGCCAGCAGGCGTAGCGGGAGGGACGAGCAGTACTTC
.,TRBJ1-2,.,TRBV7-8,CASSRGPGGGYGYTF,TGTGCCAGCAGCCGAGGTCCGGGAGGTGGCTATGGCTACACCTTC
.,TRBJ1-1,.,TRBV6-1,CATSKTHTEAFF,TGTGCCACCTCAAAGACCCACACTGAAGCTTTCTTT
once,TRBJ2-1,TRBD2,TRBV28,CASSFGTSPEQFF,TGTGCCAGCAGCTTCGGGACTAGTCCTGAGCAGTTCTTC
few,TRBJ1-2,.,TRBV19,CASSRTANYGYTF,TGTGCCAGTAGTAGGACAGCCAACTATGGCTACACCTTC
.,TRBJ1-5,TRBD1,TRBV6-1,CASRDRGGNQPQHF,TGTGCCAGCAGGGACAGGGGGGGCAATCAGCCCCAGCATTTT
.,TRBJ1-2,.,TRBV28,CASSPKLLTTLHGYTF,TGTGCCAGCAGTCCGAAACTCCTTACAACTCTTCATGGCTACACCTTC
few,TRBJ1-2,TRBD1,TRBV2,CASSGWTGRYGYTF,TGTGCCAGCAGTGGATGGACAGGGAGGTATGGCTACACCTTC